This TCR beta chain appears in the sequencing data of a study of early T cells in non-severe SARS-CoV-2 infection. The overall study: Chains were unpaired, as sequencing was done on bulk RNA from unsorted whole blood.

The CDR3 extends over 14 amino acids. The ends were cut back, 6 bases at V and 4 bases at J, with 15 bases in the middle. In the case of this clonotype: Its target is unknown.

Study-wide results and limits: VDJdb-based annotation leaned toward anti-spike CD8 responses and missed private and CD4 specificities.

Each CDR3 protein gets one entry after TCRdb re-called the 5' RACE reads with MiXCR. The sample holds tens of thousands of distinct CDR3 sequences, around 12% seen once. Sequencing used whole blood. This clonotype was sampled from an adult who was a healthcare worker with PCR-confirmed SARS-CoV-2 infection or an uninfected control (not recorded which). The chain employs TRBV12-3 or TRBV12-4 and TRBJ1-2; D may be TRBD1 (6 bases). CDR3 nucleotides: TGTGCCAGCAGCCTGGCTACAGGGATCTATGGCTACACCTTC. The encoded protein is CASSLATGIYGYTF.